This T cell receptor beta chain was found in a study of OX40 agonist ivuxolimab in advanced cancers. The study, taken as a whole, reports: Partly responding patients at 0.1-3.0 mg/kg showed some of the smallest clonal expansion. Low levels of normalized T-cell clonal expansion also appeared in some nonresponders. CD8+ T cells were the subset that, on average, had more expanded clones than CD4+.

Sequencing was performed with immunoSEQ multiplex PCR; in TCRdb, only in-frame clones are kept and a portion is missing. This repertoire shows about 33,000 clones, approximately 84% found once; its top ten account for approximately 21%. This clone is a singleton in its sample. Its antigen is undetermined. Trimming removed 3 bases at V and 0 bases at J, with 8 bases between. CDR1 and CDR2 (germline): MRHNA, SNTAGT. The CDR3 is 15 residues long. The chain links TRBV6-4 to TRBJ2-2, with D perhaps TRBD1 (6 bases). Sequenced material: CD4+ or CD8+ T cells sorted from blood, taken in a trial of the OX40 agonist ivuxolimab. The TCR comes from an adult with an advanced solid tumor such as melanoma, head and neck, liver or kidney cancer. CDR3: CASSEGQSNTGELFF. The DNA of the CDR3 is TGTGCCAGCAGTGAAGGACAGTCGAACACCGGGGAGCTGTTTTTT.